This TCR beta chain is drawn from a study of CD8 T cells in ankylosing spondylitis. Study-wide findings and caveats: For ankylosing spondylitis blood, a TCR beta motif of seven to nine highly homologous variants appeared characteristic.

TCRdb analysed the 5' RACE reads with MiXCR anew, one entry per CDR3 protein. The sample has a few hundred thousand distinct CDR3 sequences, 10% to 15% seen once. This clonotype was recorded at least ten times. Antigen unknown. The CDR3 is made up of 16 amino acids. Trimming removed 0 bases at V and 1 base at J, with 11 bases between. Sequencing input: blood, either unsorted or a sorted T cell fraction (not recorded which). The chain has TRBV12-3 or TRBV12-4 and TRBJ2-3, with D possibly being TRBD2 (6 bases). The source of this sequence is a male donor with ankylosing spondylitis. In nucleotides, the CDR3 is TGTGCCAGCAGTTTAGCGAGGGGAGGAGGCACAGATACGCAGTATTTT. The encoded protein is CASSLARGGGTDTQYF.